Sequencing of this T cell receptor (beta chain) was carried out in a study of blood T cell repertoires in COVID-19. On the study more broadly: Sources were T cells, B-cell-depleted T cells, or PBMCs; the material itself was cDNA or gDNA.

This CDR3 spans 14 amino acids. The germline V gene has CDR1 MGHRA and CDR2 YSYEKL. The V end was cut by 1 base, the J end by 9 bases, with 15 bases between. The table came from immunoSEQ multiplex PCR; TCRdb's copy has only in-frame clones and leaves some out. Here the sample spans some 59,000 clones, around four fifths being singletons. V gene TRBV4-1 combines with J gene TRBJ1-1, with D unclear. The sequencing input was peripheral blood. The TCR sequence derives from a man aged 25 to 40 with COVID-19, enrolled during active disease. This CDR3 is CASSQVGSTGKAFF. The CDR3 coding sequence is TGCGCCAGCAGCCAAGTGGGAAGTACGGGGAAAGCTTTCTTT.